This T cell receptor beta chain was recorded in a study of Ad26.COV2.S vaccination and SARS-CoV-2 variants. About the study: Donor was in the COV1001 Ad26.COV2.S trial arm. Donor got 5x10^10 or 1x10^11 viral particles of Ad26.COV2.S.

Treatment given: around 19 received Ad26.COV2.S at low or high dose, single or two shots; about 5 received placebo; per-sample allocation not given. Each sample was drawn 63 days after the first injection (of vaccine or placebo). Findings of the study overall: Across vaccine and placebo recipients, the breadth of non-spike TCRs was similar. Substantial breadth was reported for post-vaccination spike-specific CD8+ and CD4+ T cells.

Profiling relied on immunoSEQ multiplex PCR, and the TCRdb table lists in-frame clones only, not all of them. The sample contains hundreds of thousands of clones, 88% of which appear only once. As concerns this clone: As yet, its antigen is unknown.

Sequencing was performed on peripheral blood, taken in a trial of Ad26.COV2.S vaccine versus placebo. The receptor was isolated from a person aged 18-65 years who received the Ad26.COV2.S COVID-19 vaccine or a placebo.

The CDR3 loop is CASRFSSVYQETQYF. The DNA of the CDR3 is TGTGCCAGCAGGTTCTCCAGTGTGTATCAAGAGACCCAGTACTTC. This rearrangement joins TRBV28 to TRBJ2-5; D ambiguous. This CDR3 spans 15 amino acids. CDR1 and CDR2 from the germline V gene are MDHEN and SYDVKM. Trimming took 6 bases from V and 2 from J, leaving 16 bases between them.